Each of the 18 T cell receptor beta chains below was sequenced from the same sample in a study of cytomegalovirus exposure and HLA in healthy donors. In the PCR, 60 Vbeta and 13 Jbeta primers were used. The protocol was immunoSEQ multiplex PCR, while the TCRdb copy is restricted to in-frame clones and leaves out a portion. The sample consists of 110,000 or so clones, around 78% of them appearing once. The specimen was PBMCs. The receptors were gathered from a male donor in good health and CMV-seronegative.

This clone was seen only once. V gene TRBV5-4 combines with J gene TRBJ2-1, with 10 nucleotides matching TRBD1. Germline V CDR1 and CDR2: SGHNT, YYREEE (reference sequence). This CDR3 is 15 amino acids long. Losses at the gene ends were 2 bases for V and 6 bases for J; bases not matched to a gene: 5. This chain's CDR3 is CASSFRDRGINEQFF. The CDR3 bases are TGTGCCAGCAGCTTCAGGGACAGGGGTATCAATGAGCAGTTCTTC.

The rearrangement uses TRBV9 and TRBJ1-2, with D perhaps TRBD1 (5 bases). Germline CDR1 SGDLS, CDR2 YYNGEE. V lost 4 bases and J 4 bases, leaving 14 bases between the germline ends. CDR3 length: 14 residues. CDR3 sequence: CASSPGRQGYGYTF. CDR3 DNA: TGTGCCAGCAGCCCAGGGCGACAAGGCTATGGCTACACCTTC.

The sample holds one count of this clone. The V and J genes are TRBV19 and TRBJ1-5, with 9 nucleotides matching TRBD1. The CDR3 runs to 14 residues. Germline V gene data show CDR1 as LNHDA and CDR2 as SQIVND (reference sequence). The V segment lost 1 base and the J segment 7 bases; nucleotides outside the gene matches: 2. In DNA, the CDR3 is TGTGCCAGTAGTATAGGACAGGGGGTCCAGCCCCAGCATTTT. Translating it yields CASSIGQGVQPQHF.

The chain uses TRBV19 and TRBJ2-3; possibly TRBD2 for D (6 bases). V gave up 5 bases and J gave up 5 bases, with 14 bases separating them. Germline CDR1 reads LNHDA; CDR2 reads SQIVND (reference sequence). The CDR3 runs to 14 residues. As DNA, the CDR3 is TGTGCCAGTAGTGAGGGTGCGGGGATAGATACGCAGTATTTT. Translation: CASSEGAGIDTQYF.

Worth noting for this clone: The junction differs from germline at one of its ends, possibly a read error. The chain couples TRBV7-9 to TRBJ1-4, with unresolved D. The length of the CDR3 is 14 residues. Germline V gives CDR1 SEHNR, CDR2 FQNEAQ (reference sequence). The CDR3 DNA is TGTTCCAGCAGCCACACCGGGACTAATGAAAAACTGTTTTTT. This gives the protein CSSSHTGTNEKLFF.

The chain combines TRBV7-2 with TRBJ2-5; D perhaps matches TRBD2 (5 bases). This CDR3 is 13 amino acids long. Germline V lookup: CDR1 SGHTA, CDR2 FQGNSA. With 5 bases removed from V and 5 bases from J, the gap between germline ends came to 12 bases. The CDR3 DNA is TGTGCCAGCAGCCAAGCCGGGGTGGAGACCCAGTACTTC. As protein: CASSQAGVETQYF.

The V gene is TRBV5-4, the J gene TRBJ1-2; a possible D gene is TRBD1 (6 bases). Germline values: CDR1 SGHNT, CDR2 YYREEE (reference sequence). The germline V and J ends were trimmed by 4 bases and 1 base, with 11 bases remaining between them. This CDR3 has 14 residues. The CDR3 protein is CASSPGHGNYGYTF. In DNA, the CDR3 is TGTGCCAGCAGCCCGGGACATGGTAACTATGGCTACACCTTC.

This rearrangement joins TRBV5-1 to TRBJ2-2; 9 bases are a match to TRBD2. The CDR3 runs to 16 residues. Germline values: CDR1 SGHRS, CDR2 YFSETQ. V trimming: 4 bases; J trimming: 6 bases; junction bases outside the gene matches: 10. In DNA, the CDR3 is TGCGCCAGCAGCCCCAACGGACTAGCGTATCCCGGGGAGCTGTTTTTT. Amino acids: CASSPNGLAYPGELFF.

V and J are TRBV5-1 and TRBJ2-7; TRBD1 matches at 9 bases. This CDR3 region has 15 residues. V was clipped by 4 bases and J by 5 bases; unmatched bases: 10. The germline V gene has CDR1 SGHRS and CDR2 YFSETQ. This chain's CDR3 is CASSVSGTGFDEQYF. The CDR3 DNA reads TGCGCCAGCAGCGTATCCGGGACAGGGTTTGACGAGCAGTACTTC.

About this clone: The germline gene is not matched at one end of the junction; a read error may be the cause. V gene TRBV7-7 combines with J gene TRBJ2-5; the D gene is possibly TRBD1 (5 bases). CDR1 SSHAT and CDR2 FNYEAQ come from the germline V gene (reference sequence). The CDR3 sequence is 14 residues long. The CDR3 sequence is CASSVDSLQETQYF. The CDR3 region has the DNA TGTGCTAGCAGCGTTGACAGTCTCCAAGAGACCCAGTACTTC.

The gene calls are TRBV27 and TRBJ1-1, with 8 bases that match TRBD1. The CDR3 extends over 14 amino acids. From germline, CDR1 is MNHEY and CDR2 SMNVEV (reference sequence). The junction had 4 bases not matched to a gene; V was cut back by 5 bases and J by 2 bases. CDR3 in DNA: TGTGCCAGCAGTCTCGGACAGGGTAACACTGAAGCTTTCTTT. Protein: CASSLGQGNTEAFF.

This chain joins TRBV5-5 and TRBJ1-5, with a tentative D call TRBD1 (5 bases). This CDR3 region has 16 residues. V lost 1 base and J 4 bases, leaving 15 bases between the germline ends. Looked up from germline, CDR1 is SGHKS and CDR2 is YYEKEE (reference sequence). The DNA for the CDR3 is TGTGCCAGCAGCTTGATGGGGGGGAGTGAGAATCAGCCCCAGCATTTT. Translated, it gives CASSLMGGSENQPQHF.

This clone occurred a few times. The rearrangement links TRBV6-1 to TRBJ1-6; 8 positions agree with TRBD1. CDR1 is MNHNS, CDR2 SASEGT, per germline. The CDR3 is made up of 15 amino acids. V lost 1 base to trimming and J lost 7 bases; unmatched junction nucleotides: 3. In DNA form, the CDR3 reads TGTGCCAGCAGTGAAGACCCAGGGGGCAATTCACCCCTCCACTTT. It is translated as CASSEDPGGNSPLHF.

The chain joins TRBV14 to TRBJ2-7; 7 bases map to TRBD2. The CDR3 is 16 amino acids. The J segment lost 3 bases and the V segment lost 0 bases, leaving 8 bases of the junction unmatched. Germline loops: CDR1 SGHDN, CDR2 FVKESK. The CDR3 reads CASSQDPGGGLYEQYF. DNA of the CDR3: TGTGCCAGCAGCCAAGACCCGGGAGGAGGGCTCTACGAGCAGTACTTC.

This chain uses TRBV30 with TRBJ2-7, with 12 bases aligning to TRBD2. Per germline, CDR1 GTSNPN and CDR2 SVGIG (reference sequence). The CDR3 contains 15 residues. Trimming removed 4 bases from V and 7 bases from J; junction bases left unmatched: 11. This chain's CDR3 is CAWTRLAGVGWEQYF. CDR3 DNA sequence: TGTGCCTGGACTCGACTAGCGGGAGTAGGTTGGGAGCAGTACTTC.

The V and J genes are TRBV4-1 and TRBJ1-3; D ambiguous. V lost 1 base, J lost 0 bases, and 7 bases lay in between. The CDR3 has 15 amino acids. Germline CDR1 MGHRA, CDR2 YSYEKL. Here the CDR3 reads CASSQVLASGNTIYF. DNA of the CDR3: TGCGCCAGCAGCCAAGTTCTGGCCTCTGGAAACACCATATATTTT.

This rearrangement joins TRBV11-2 to TRBJ2-3; TRBD2 agrees at 14 bases. This CDR3 has 17 amino acids. Germline V gives CDR1 SGHAT, CDR2 FQNNGV. Losses at the gene ends were 5 bases for V and 4 bases for J; bases not matched to a gene: 8. CDR3 bases: TGTGCCAGCAGCCCGGGACTAGCGGGAGTACGTGCAGATACGCAGTATTTT. Translated: CASSPGLAGVRADTQYF. The full variable domain, in which reference TRBV11-2 and TRBJ2-3 provide the parts outside the CDR3, is EAGVAQSPRYKIIEKRQSVAFWCNPISGHATLYWYQQILGQGPKLLIQFQNNGVVDDSQLPKDRFSAERLKGVDSTLKIQPAKLEDSAVYLCASSPGLAGVRADTQYFGPGTRLTVL.

The chain employs TRBV2 and TRBJ2-7; D perhaps matches TRBD2 (6 bases). CDR3 length: 14 residues. V gave up 6 bases and J gave up 0 bases, with 12 bases separating them. Germline CDR1 and CDR2: SNHLY and FYNNEI. The CDR3 region has the DNA TGTGCCAGCAGAGAGCTAGCGTCCTCCTACGAGCAGTACTTC. Translating gives CASRELASSYEQYF.